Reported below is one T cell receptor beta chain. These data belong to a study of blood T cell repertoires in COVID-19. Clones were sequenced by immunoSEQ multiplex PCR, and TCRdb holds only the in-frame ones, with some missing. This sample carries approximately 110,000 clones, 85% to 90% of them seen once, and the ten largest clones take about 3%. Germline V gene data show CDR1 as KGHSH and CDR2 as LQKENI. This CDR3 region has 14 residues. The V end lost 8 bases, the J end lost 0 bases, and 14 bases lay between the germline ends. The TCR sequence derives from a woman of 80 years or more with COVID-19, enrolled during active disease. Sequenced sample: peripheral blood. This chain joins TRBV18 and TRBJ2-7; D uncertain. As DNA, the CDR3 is TGTGCCAGCCGCCTGTCGAGCCACTCCTACGAGCAGTACTTC. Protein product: CASRLSSHSYEQYF.